The 3 T cell receptor beta chains below all came from one sample that was sequenced in a study of blood T cell repertoires in COVID-19. Assay used: immunoSEQ multiplex PCR; TCRdb lists only in-frame clones, some missing. The table shows tens of thousands of clones, with about 80% occurring only once. Sequencing was performed on peripheral blood. The receptor set was obtained from a woman in her sixties or seventies with acute or convalescent COVID-19.

The V gene is TRBV10-3, the J gene TRBJ1-6; 10 bases line up with TRBD1. The V and J ends lost 6 bases and 8 bases, in that order; junction bases with no gene match: 7. The germline gives CDR1 ENHRY, CDR2 SYGVKD. The length of the CDR3 is 15 residues. This chain's CDR3 is CAISAGTGEYSPLHF. The CDR3 DNA follows: TGTGCCATCAGCGCCGGGACAGGGGAATATTCACCCCTCCACTTT.

The V and J genes are TRBV5-1 and TRBJ1-2, with 9 bases matching TRBD1. The CDR3 contains 13 residues. The ends lost 2 bases at V and 12 bases at J; junction bases unmatched: 8. Germline V gene data show CDR1 as SGHRS and CDR2 as YFSETQ. The CDR3 loop reads CASSFMDRGDHTF. The CDR3, as DNA: TGCGCCAGCAGCTTTATGGACAGGGGTGATCACACCTTC.

This clone was counted only a few times. The rearrangement links TRBV19 to TRBJ2-7; 10 nucleotides agree with TRBD2. Trimming took 5 bases from V and 7 from J; bases not matched to a gene: 11. The germline V gene encodes CDR1 LNHDA and CDR2 SQIVND (reference sequence). This CDR3 is built from 15 residues. CDR3 coding DNA: TGTGCCAGTAGTTCCCCACTAGCGGGGATCAGGGAGCAGTACTTC. The encoded protein is CASSSPLAGIREQYF.